Listed here is a single T cell receptor (beta chain). This study enrolled people aged 18 to 89 from roughly 22 US geographic areas. In Cohort 3, a recovered donor had either two negative PCRs, clearance, or symptom resolution. The CDR3 loop spans 12 amino acids. Trimming removed 2 bases at V and 9 bases at J, with 9 bases between. CDR1 and CDR2 from the germline V gene are SGHAT and FQNNGV. The data were taken from a study of blood T cell repertoires in COVID-19. Authors' data handling: Amplified reference gene primers provided the basis for estimating nucleated cell counts. Assay: immunoSEQ multiplex PCR; the TCRdb copy retains only in-frame clones and omits some. That table gives V, J and clone size, and the DNA gave D and trimming. Here the sample spans around 220,000 clones, about 89% being singletons.

The sequencing input was PBMCs or T cells enriched from blood (not recorded which). This clonotype originated in a woman under 30 who had recovered from COVID-19. The chain employs TRBV11-2 and TRBJ2-3; D gene uncertain. CDR3: CASSLQVPTQYF. CDR3 in DNA: TGTGCCAGCAGCTTACAGGTTCCGACGCAGTATTTT.